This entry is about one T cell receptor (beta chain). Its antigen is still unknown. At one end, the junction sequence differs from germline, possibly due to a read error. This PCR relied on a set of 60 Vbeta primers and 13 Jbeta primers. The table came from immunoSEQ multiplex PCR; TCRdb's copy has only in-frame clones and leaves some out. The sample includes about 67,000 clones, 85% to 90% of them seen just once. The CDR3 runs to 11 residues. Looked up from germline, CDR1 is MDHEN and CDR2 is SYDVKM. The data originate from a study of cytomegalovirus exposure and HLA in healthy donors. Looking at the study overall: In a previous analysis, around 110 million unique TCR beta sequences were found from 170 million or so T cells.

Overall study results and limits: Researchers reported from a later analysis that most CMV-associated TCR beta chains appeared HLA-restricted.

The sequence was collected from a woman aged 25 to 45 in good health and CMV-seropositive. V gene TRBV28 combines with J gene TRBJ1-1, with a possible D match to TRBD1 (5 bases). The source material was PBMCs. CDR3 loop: CASSLGAIRIF. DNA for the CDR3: TGTGCCAGCAGTTTAGGGGCCATAAGGATCTTT.